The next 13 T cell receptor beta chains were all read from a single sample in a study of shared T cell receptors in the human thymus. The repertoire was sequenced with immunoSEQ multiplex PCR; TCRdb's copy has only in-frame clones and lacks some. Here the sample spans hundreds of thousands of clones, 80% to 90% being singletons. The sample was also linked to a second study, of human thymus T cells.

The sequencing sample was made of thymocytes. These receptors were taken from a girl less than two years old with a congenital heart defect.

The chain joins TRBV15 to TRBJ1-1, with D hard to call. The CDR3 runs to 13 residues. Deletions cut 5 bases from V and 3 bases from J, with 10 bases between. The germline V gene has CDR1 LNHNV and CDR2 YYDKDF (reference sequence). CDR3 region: CATSPAGDTEAFF. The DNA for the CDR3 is TGTGCCACCAGCCCTGCAGGCGACACTGAAGCTTTCTTT.

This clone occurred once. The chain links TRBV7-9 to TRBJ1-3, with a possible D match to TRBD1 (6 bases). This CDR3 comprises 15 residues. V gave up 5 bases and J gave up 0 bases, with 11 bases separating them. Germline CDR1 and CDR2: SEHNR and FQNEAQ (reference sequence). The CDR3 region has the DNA TGTGCCAGCAGCCCCAGGGGTAACTCTGGAAACACCATATATTTT. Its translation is CASSPRGNSGNTIYF.

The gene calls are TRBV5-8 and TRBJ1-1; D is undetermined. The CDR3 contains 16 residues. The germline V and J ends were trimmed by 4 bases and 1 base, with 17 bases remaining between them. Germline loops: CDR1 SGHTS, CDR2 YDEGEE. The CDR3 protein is CASSLPTLPRNTEAFF. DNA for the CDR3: TGTGCCAGCAGCCTTCCTACCCTCCCCCGGAACACTGAAGCTTTCTTT.

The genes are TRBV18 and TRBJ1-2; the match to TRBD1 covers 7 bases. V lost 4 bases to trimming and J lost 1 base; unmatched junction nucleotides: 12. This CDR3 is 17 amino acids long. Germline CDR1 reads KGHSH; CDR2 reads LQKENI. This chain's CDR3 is CASSLYRTGEINYGYTF. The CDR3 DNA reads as TGTGCCAGCTCACTCTACCGGACAGGAGAAATTAACTATGGCTACACCTTC.

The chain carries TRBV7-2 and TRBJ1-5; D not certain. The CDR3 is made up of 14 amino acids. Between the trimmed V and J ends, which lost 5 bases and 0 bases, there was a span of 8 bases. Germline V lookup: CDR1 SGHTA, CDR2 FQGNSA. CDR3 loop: CASSLPFSNQPQHF. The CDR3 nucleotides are TGTGCCAGCAGCCTTCCTTTTAGCAATCAGCCCCAGCATTTT.

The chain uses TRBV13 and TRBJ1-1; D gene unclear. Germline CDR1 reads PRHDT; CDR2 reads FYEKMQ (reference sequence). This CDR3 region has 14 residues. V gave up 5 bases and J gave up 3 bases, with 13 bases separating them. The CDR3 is CASSRPLGDTEAFF. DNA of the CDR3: TGTGCCAGCAGCCGACCCCTCGGGGACACTGAAGCTTTCTTT. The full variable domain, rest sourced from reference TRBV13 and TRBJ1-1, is AAGVIQSPRHLIKEKRETATLKCYPIPRHDTVYWYQQGPGQDPQFLISFYEKMQSDKGSIPDRFSAQQFSDYHSELNMSSLELGDSALYFCASSRPLGDTEAFFGQGTRLTVV.

The CDR3 loop is CATSRADMGGPNQPQHF. CDR3 DNA: TGTGCCACCAGCAGGGCCGACATGGGTGGCCCGAATCAGCCCCAGCATTTT. V usage is TRBV15 and J usage is TRBJ1-5; D gene uncertain. Trimming removed 3 bases at V and 4 bases at J, with 19 bases between. Germline V CDR1 and CDR2: LNHNV, YYDKDF (reference sequence). The CDR3 covers 17 residues. The full variable domain, rest sourced from reference TRBV15 and TRBJ1-5, is DAMVIQNPRYQVTQFGKPVTLSCSQTLNHNVMYWYQQKSSQAPKLLFHYYDKDFNNEADTPDNFQSRRPNTSFCFLDIRSPGLGDTAMYLCATSRADMGGPNQPQHFGDGTRLSIL.

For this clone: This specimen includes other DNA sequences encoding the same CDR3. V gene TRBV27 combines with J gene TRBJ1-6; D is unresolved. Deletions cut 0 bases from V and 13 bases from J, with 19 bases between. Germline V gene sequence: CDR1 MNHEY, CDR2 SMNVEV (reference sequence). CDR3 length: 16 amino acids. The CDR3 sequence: CASSLSRPSGGSPLHF. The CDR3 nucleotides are TGTGCCAGCAGTTTATCTCGGCCTAGCGGTGGTTCCCCCCTCCACTTT.

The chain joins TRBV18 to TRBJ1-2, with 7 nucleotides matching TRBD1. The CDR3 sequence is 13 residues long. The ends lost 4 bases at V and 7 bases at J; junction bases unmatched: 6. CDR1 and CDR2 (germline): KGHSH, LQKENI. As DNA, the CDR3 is TGTGCCAGCTCACGCGGGACAGACTGTGGCTACACCTTC. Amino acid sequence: CASSRGTDCGYTF.

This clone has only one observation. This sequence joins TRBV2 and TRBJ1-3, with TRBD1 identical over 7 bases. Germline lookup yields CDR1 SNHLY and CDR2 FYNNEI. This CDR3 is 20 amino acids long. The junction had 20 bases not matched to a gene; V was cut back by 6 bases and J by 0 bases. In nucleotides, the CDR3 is TGTGCCAGCAGCGACCGACAGGGTGCCCCAGTCTCCGACTCTGGAAACACCATATATTTT. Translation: CASSDRQGAPVSDSGNTIYF.

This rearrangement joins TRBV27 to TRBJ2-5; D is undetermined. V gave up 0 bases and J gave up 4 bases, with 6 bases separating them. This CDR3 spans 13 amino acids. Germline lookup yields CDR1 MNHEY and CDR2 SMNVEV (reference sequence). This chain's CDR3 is CASSLSSIETQYF. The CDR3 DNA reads TGTGCCAGCAGTTTATCGAGTATAGAGACCCAGTACTTC.

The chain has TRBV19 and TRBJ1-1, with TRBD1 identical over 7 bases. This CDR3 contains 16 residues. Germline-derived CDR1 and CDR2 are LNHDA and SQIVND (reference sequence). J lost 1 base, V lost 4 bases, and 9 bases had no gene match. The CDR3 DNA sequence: TGTGCCAGTAGTACCCCACAGGGGATGAGGAACACTGAAGCTTTCTTT. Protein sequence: CASSTPQGMRNTEAFF.

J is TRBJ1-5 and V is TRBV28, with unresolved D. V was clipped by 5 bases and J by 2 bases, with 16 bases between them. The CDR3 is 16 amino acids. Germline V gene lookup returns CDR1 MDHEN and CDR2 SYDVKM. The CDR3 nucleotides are TGTGCCAGCAGTCCCCTCCGAGGGTCAGGCAATCAGCCCCAGCATTTT. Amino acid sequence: CASSPLRGSGNQPQHF.